These 5 T cell receptor beta chains were sequenced from one sample in a study of cytomegalovirus exposure and HLA in healthy donors. Both 60 Vbeta primers and 13 Jbeta primers went into the PCR. The table came from immunoSEQ multiplex PCR; TCRdb's copy has only in-frame clones and leaves some out. This table has some 130,000 clones, 70% to 90% appearing once. Specimen: PBMCs. The receptors come from a boy aged 10-17 years in good health and CMV-seronegative.

The V call is TRBV19, the J call TRBJ2-3, with no clear D. Per germline, CDR1 LNHDA and CDR2 SQIVND (reference sequence). Trimming shortened V by 6 bases and J by 2 bases, and 18 bases separated the two germline ends. CDR3 length: 16 amino acids. In DNA, the CDR3 is TGTGCCAGTAGACCAACACGGAGTGGCTCCACAGATACGCAGTATTTT. Translation: CASRPTRSGSTDTQYF. Full variable domain (outside the CDR3, taken from reference TRBV19 and TRBJ2-3): DGGITQSPKYLFRKEGQNVTLSCEQNLNHDAMYWYRQDPGQGLRLIYYSQIVNDFQKGDIAEGYSVSREKKESFPLTVTSAQKNPTAFYLCASRPTRSGSTDTQYFGPGTRLTVL.

This sequence joins TRBV19 and TRBJ1-2; D gene uncertain. The germline gives CDR1 LNHDA, CDR2 SQIVND (reference sequence). V lost 10 bases to trimming and J lost 0 bases, with 18 bases between them. The CDR3 is 15 residues long. CDR3 nucleotide sequence: TGTGCCACTACTCCCTCAGAGGGCGCTAACTATGGCTACACCTTC. Encoded protein: CATTPSEGANYGYTF.

The chain uses TRBV7-2 and TRBJ2-7, with D possibly being TRBD1 (6 bases). The germline V gene has CDR1 SGHTA and CDR2 FQGNSA. Trimming left V 5 bases short and J 5 bases short, with 13 bases between. The CDR3 consists of 13 residues. The CDR3 region has the DNA TGTGCCAGCAGCCCTACAGGGTTCGACGAGCAGTACTTC. Residues: CASSPTGFDEQYF.

The rearrangement links TRBV19 to TRBJ2-4, with D possibly being TRBD2 (6 bases). Germline loops: CDR1 LNHDA, CDR2 SQIVND (reference sequence). Trimming removed 3 bases from V and 6 bases from J, with 15 bases in between. CDR3 length: 15 residues. Written as DNA, the CDR3 is TGTGCCAGTAGTATTGGCTGGGACTCAAGAAACATTCAGTACTTC. Amino acid sequence: CASSIGWDSRNIQYF.

The rearrangement links TRBV6-1 to TRBJ1-2; D gene ambiguous. The CDR3 runs to 13 residues. The V end lost 5 bases, the J end lost 4 bases, and 11 bases lay between the germline ends. Germline CDR1 MNHNS, CDR2 SASEGT. The DNA of the CDR3 is TGTGCCAGCAGTTCTACAGTCAGCTATGGCTACACCTTC. Translation gives CASSSTVSYGYTF.